This T cell receptor (beta chain) originates from a study of graft-versus-host responses after intestinal transplantation. Study-level information: Each patient got anti-thymocyte globulin induction, then tacrolimus and steroids for approximately three years.

Worth noting for this clone: Its matching antigen is unknown.

Study observations and caveats: Some GvH clones appeared in ileal mucosa or blood before recipient bone marrow. Early after transplant, HvG declines were associated with peak levels of circulating GvH clones.

The V segment lost 3 bases and the J segment 2 bases; nucleotides outside the gene matches: 8. Germline values: CDR1 LNHDA, CDR2 SQIVND (reference sequence). This CDR3 is 16 amino acids long. TCRdb keeps only in-frame clones here, not all; method: immunoSEQ multiplex PCR. Altogether around 100,000 clones are present, less than 90% being singletons, with the ten largest covering 0.9% to 1%. The chain uses TRBV19 and TRBJ2-3, with 7 bases lining up with TRBD2. The starting material was unstimulated CD4+ T cells sorted from spleen or lymph node cells, obtained before transplant. This clonotype was obtained from a human donor who was the organ donor for an intestinal transplant. The CDR3 protein is CASSILRAGDTDTQYF. Here the CDR3 DNA reads TGTGCCAGTAGTATTCTCCGCGCGGGGGACACAGATACGCAGTATTTT.